This TCR beta chain was sequenced during a study of T cell responses to AZD1222 COVID-19 vaccine. Study at large: Pooled in the analysis were second doses at about 4 or about 12 weeks.

Study conclusions and caveats: Per reports, nearly half of all spike-specific TCRs target regions that are unmutated in variants.

CDR1 and CDR2 (germline): SGHDT, YYEEEE. V was shortened by 0 bases and J by 11 bases, with 14 bases between the two germline ends. This CDR3 is 13 amino acids long. A remark on this clone: The antigen remains undetermined.

Assay: immunoSEQ multiplex PCR; the TCRdb copy retains only in-frame clones and omits some. The data hold tens of thousands of clones, with 80% to 90% observed a single time. This sequence was found in an adult in good health. The gene calls are TRBV5-6 and TRBJ1-1; D is unclear. The specimen was peripheral blood, collected on day 0 of AZD1222 vaccination. The CDR3 DNA reads as TGTGCCAGCAGCTTGGAAGGGTCCACCGAGGCTTTCTTT. This encodes CASSLEGSTEAFF.